This T cell receptor beta chain was found in a study of OX40 agonist ivuxolimab in advanced cancers. Across the study: Patients enrolled in dose escalation were diagnosed with hepatocellular carcinoma, melanoma, renal cell or head and neck cancer.

The CDR3 runs 16 residues. Trimming stripped 5 bases from V and 0 bases from J, with 13 bases between. Per the germline V gene, CDR1 is SGHAT and CDR2 is FQNNGV. Generated by immunoSEQ multiplex PCR, the TCRdb table keeps only in-frame clones and is missing some. Altogether tens of thousands of clones are present, roughly 93% being singletons, with the ten largest covering less than 20%. The V and J genes are TRBV11-2 and TRBJ1-4, with TRBD1 as a possible D gene (5 bases). The sequencing here drew on CD4+ or CD8+ T cells sorted from blood, taken in a trial of the OX40 agonist ivuxolimab. The sequence derives from an adult with an advanced solid tumor such as melanoma, head and neck, liver or kidney cancer. CDR3 protein: CASSPYGGATNEKLFF. The CDR3 DNA follows: TGTGCCAGCAGCCCCTACGGGGGGGCAACTAATGAAAAACTGTTTTTT.